The source of this T cell receptor beta chain is a study of early T cells in non-severe SARS-CoV-2 infection. For the study at large: Chains were not paired, and sequencing was done on bulk RNA from unsorted whole blood. Study findings and constraints: VDJdb matching skewed toward anti-spike CD8 responses, missing private and CD4 specificities.

Unique molecular identifiers were added to individual cDNA molecules. MiXCR was run by TCRdb on the 5' RACE reads, yielding one entry per CDR3 protein. This sample yields 51,000 or so distinct CDR3 sequences, of which approximately 11% are seen a single time; roughly 13% belongs to the top ten. With V trimmed by 6 bases and J by 10 bases, 10 bases remained unmatched. The length of the CDR3 is 14 residues. For this clonotype: Its specificity is unknown.

The V and J genes are TRBV12-3 or TRBV12-4 and TRBJ1-5, with 9 bases that match TRBD1. The source is an adult who was a healthcare worker with PCR-confirmed SARS-CoV-2 infection or an uninfected control (not recorded which). Material: whole blood. The CDR3, as DNA: TGTGCCAGCAGCACATCCGGGACAGGGTCCCCCCAGCATTTT. Residues: CASSTSGTGSPQHF.